Below are 9 T cell receptor beta chains sequenced from a single sample in a study of long-term antiretroviral therapy in people with HIV. Running of the v3.0 immunoSEQ assay took place at survey level. Profiled with immunoSEQ multiplex PCR; TCRdb holds only in-frame clones, not every one. The top ten clones hold around 16% of a sample with about 24,000 clones, around 86% of them seen once. The sample in question was unsorted PBMCs, obtained at the start of antiretroviral therapy, before treatment. Receptors originate from a woman aged 18-35 years with HIV.

The chain uses TRBV20-1 and TRBJ2-3; D not certain. The ends were cut back, 6 bases at V and 7 bases at J, with 11 bases in the middle. Germline CDR1 reads DFQATT; CDR2 reads SNEGSKA (reference sequence). This CDR3 comprises 11 residues. The CDR3 loop is CSAHHRNTQYF. In DNA, the CDR3 is TGCAGTGCGCACCATAGAAATACGCAGTATTTT.

The chain joins TRBV5-1 to TRBJ1-4, with 8 bases aligning to TRBD1. Germline V gene lookup returns CDR1 SGHRS and CDR2 YFSETQ. The CDR3 covers 16 residues. The junction had 13 bases not matched to a gene; V was cut back by 5 bases and J by 7 bases. CDR3 nucleotides: TGCGCCAGCAGTTTCGGTAACAGGGGGAGTAGTGAAAAACTGTTTTTT. Its translation: CASSFGNRGSSEKLFF.

This chain's CDR3 is CASPPGQGARETQYF. CDR3 nucleotide sequence: TGTGCCAGCCCCCCGGGACAGGGGGCTCGGGAGACCCAGTACTTC. The chain links TRBV7-6 to TRBJ2-5, with TRBD1 matching over 12 bases. This CDR3 has 15 amino acids. Germline V lookup: CDR1 SGHVS, CDR2 FNYEAQ. V lost 8 bases, J lost 5 bases, and 9 bases stayed unmatched.

Note on this clone: Different DNA sequences within this sample yield the same CDR3. The V and J genes are TRBV6-5 and TRBJ1-2; D gene unclear. The CDR3 length is 13 residues. V was pared by 0 bases and J by 4 bases, with 6 bases between. In germline, CDR1 is MNHEY, CDR2 SVGAGI. Here the CDR3 DNA reads TGTGCCAGCAGTTACTCTGGGGTCTATGGCTACACCTTC. As protein: CASSYSGVYGYTF.

The chain has TRBV21-1 and TRBJ2-7; TRBD1 is the table's D call, not checked against the DNA. TRBV21-1 is a recognized pseudogene. The CDR3 extends over 13 amino acids. The CDR3, as DNA: TGTGCCAGCAGAGGGCAGGGCGTCTACGAGCAGTACTTC. Residues: CASRGQGVYEQYF.

The chain joins TRBV18 to TRBJ2-7; D is ambiguous. The CDR3 spans 13 residues. Germline V CDR1 and CDR2: KGHSH, LQKENI. V was clipped by 5 bases and J by 3 bases, with 11 bases between them. The chain's CDR3 is CASSSYGYYEQYF. CDR3 nucleotides: TGTGCCAGCTCATCTTACGGGTACTACGAGCAGTACTTC.

The chain links TRBV6-5 to TRBJ2-1, with unresolved D. Per germline, CDR1 MNHEY and CDR2 SVGAGI. V lost 2 bases, J lost 12 bases, and 14 bases lay in between. This CDR3 has 13 residues. CDR3 amino acids: CASSYATRSMQFF. Written as DNA, the CDR3 is TGTGCCAGCAGTTACGCCACCCGGTCTATGCAGTTCTTC.

CDR3 sequence: CASSLGEGNSPLHF. The CDR3, as DNA: TGTGCCAGCAGCTTAGGGGAGGGTAATTCACCCCTCCACTTT. The rearrangement joins TRBV7-9 to TRBJ1-6; D gene ambiguous. Germline lookup yields CDR1 SEHNR and CDR2 FQNEAQ (reference sequence). This CDR3 contains 14 residues. The V gene lost 1 base and the J gene lost 6 bases, with 7 bases spanning the gap.

The rearrangement links TRBV7-8 to TRBJ1-3; D is unclear. CDR1 SGHVS and CDR2 FQNEAQ come from the germline V gene. The CDR3 length is 14 residues. V was clipped by 1 base and J by 4 bases, with 8 bases between them. The CDR3 is CASSLGSYGNTIYF. The CDR3 DNA sequence: TGTGCCAGCAGCTTAGGAAGCTACGGAAACACCATATATTTT.